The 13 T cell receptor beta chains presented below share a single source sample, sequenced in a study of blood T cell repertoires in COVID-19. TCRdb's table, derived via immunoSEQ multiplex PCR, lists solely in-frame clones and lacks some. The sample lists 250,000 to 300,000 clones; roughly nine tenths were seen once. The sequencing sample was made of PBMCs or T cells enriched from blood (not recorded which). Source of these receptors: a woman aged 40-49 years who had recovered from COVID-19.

CDR3 coding DNA: TGTGCCTGGAGGAGGACAGGGAGCTCCTATAATTCACCCCTCCACTTT. This translates into CAWRRTGSSYNSPLHF. The rearrangement joins TRBV30 to TRBJ1-6, with 8 bases lining up with TRBD1. The CDR3 has 16 amino acids. Germline V gives CDR1 GTSNPN, CDR2 SVGIG (reference sequence). V was pared by 3 bases and J by 0 bases, with 4 bases of the junction left unmatched.

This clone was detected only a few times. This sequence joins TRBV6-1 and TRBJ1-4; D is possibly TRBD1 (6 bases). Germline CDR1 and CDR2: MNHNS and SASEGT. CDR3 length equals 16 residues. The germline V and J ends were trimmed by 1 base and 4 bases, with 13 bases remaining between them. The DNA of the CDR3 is TGTGCCAGCAGTGAAGTACCCGGGGGGCGTAATGAAAAACTGTTTTTT. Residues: CASSEVPGGRNEKLFF.

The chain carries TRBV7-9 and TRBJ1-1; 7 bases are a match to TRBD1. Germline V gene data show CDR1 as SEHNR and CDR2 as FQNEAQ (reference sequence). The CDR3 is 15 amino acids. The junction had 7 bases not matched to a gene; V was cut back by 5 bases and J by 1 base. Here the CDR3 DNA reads TGTGCCAGCAGCAGGCGACAGGGAACGAACACTGAAGCTTTCTTT. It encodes CASSRRQGTNTEAFF.

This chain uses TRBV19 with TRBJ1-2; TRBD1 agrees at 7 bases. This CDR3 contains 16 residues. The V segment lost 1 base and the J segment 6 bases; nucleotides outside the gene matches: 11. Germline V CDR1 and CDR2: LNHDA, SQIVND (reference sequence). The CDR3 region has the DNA TGTGCCAGTAGTATAGGGGGACAGACCAGCTTGGATGGCTACACCTTC. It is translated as CASSIGGQTSLDGYTF.

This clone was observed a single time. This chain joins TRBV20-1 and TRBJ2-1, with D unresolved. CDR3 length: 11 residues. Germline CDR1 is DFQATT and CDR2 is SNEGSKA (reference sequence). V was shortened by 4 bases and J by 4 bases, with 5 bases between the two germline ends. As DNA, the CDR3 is TGCAGTGCTACCCAATACAATGAGCAGTTCTTC. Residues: CSATQYNEQFF.

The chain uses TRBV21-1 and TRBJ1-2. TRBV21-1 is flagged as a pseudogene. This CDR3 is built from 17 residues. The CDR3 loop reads CASSKVATGDSDYGYTF. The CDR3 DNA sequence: TGTGCCAGCAGCAAAGTAGCTACCGGGGATTCCGACTATGGCTACACCTTC.

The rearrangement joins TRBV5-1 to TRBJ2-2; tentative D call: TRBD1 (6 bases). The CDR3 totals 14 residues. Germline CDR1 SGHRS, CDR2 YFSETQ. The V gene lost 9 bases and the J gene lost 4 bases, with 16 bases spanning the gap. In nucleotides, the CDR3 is TGCGCCACAGGGGAGCAGGGGCGCACCGGGGAGCTGTTTTTT. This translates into CATGEQGRTGELFF.

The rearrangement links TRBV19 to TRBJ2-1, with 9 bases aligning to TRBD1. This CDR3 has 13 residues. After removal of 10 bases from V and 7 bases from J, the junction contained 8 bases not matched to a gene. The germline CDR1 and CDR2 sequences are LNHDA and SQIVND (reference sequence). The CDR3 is CATGTGIGNEQFF. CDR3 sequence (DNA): TGTGCCACCGGGACAGGGATCGGGAATGAGCAGTTCTTC.

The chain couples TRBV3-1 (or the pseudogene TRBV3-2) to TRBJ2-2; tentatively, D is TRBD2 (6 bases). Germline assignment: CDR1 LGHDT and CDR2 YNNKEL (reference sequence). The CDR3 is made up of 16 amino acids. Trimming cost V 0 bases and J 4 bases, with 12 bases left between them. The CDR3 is CASSQEDSGSTGELFF. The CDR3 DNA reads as TGTGCCAGCAGCCAAGAAGATAGCGGAAGCACCGGGGAGCTGTTTTTT.

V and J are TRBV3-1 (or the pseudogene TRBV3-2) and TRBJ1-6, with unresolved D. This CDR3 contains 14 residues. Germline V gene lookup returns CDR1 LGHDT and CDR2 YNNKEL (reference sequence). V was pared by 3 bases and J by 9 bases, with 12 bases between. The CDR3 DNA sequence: TGTGCCAGCAGCCAGTCTGGTGCAGGTTCACCCCTCCACTTT. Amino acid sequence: CASSQSGAGSPLHF.

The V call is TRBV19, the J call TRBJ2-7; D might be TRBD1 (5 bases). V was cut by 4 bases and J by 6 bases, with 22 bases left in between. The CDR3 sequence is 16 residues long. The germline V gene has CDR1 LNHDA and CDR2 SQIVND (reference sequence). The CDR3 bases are TGTGCCAGTAGTAAGACAGATCTCCCTCCTTGGGGCGAGCAGTACTTC. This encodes CASSKTDLPPWGEQYF.

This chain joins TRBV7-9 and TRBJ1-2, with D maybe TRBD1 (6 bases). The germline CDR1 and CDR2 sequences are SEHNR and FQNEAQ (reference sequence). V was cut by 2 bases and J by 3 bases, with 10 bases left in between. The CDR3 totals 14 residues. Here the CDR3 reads CASSLIRGYYGYTF. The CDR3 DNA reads TGTGCCAGCAGCTTAATCAGGGGTTACTATGGCTACACCTTC.

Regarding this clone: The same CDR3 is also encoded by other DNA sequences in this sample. The CDR3 is CASSLAGQSYEQYF. The CDR3 DNA reads TGCGCCAGCAGCTTGGCCGGACAGTCCTACGAGCAGTACTTC. V gene TRBV5-1 combines with J gene TRBJ2-7; TRBD1 is a possible D gene (6 bases). The CDR3 runs 14 residues. In germline, CDR1 is SGHRS, CDR2 YFSETQ. Trimming pared 0 bases from V and 1 base from J, leaving 8 bases between. The variable domain in full, completed from reference TRBV5-1 and TRBJ2-7, reads KAGVTQTPRYLIKTRGQQVTLSCSPISGHRSVSWYQQTPGQGLQFLFEYFSETQRNKGNFPGRFSGRQFSNSRSEMNVSTLELGDSALYLCASSLAGQSYEQYFGPGTRLTVT.